This T cell receptor (beta chain) was identified in a study of CD8+ T cells in alopecia areata. Trimming took 4 bases from V and 4 from J, leaving 19 bases between them. Germline V gene lookup returns CDR1 SQVTM and CDR2 ANQGSEA. The CDR3 has 15 residues. cDNA prepared by RNA extraction and subsequent reverse transcription served as the template for sequencing. Assay: immunoSEQ multiplex PCR; the TCRdb copy retains only in-frame clones and omits some. The table lists over 50,000 clones, approximately 45% of them singletons. This rearrangement joins TRBV29-1 to TRBJ2-5; a weak D match, TRBD1 (6 bases). The input for sequencing was CD8+ T cells sorted from blood, taken at week 0. This TCR was sampled from a human donor with alopecia areata. In DNA, the CDR3 is TGCAGCGTTGTGGGGGTCCAGGGGTCCCGAGAGACCCAGTACTTC. Its protein is CSVVGVQGSRETQYF.